This TCR beta chain is from a study of T cells in Graves' hyperthyroidism and ophthalmopathy. The source material, RNA transcripts, was used to amplify TCR beta CDR3 regions. The study used the HTBI primer set for a first-round RT-PCR of the TCR CDR3. TCRdb used MiXCR to reprocess the multiplex PCR reads, holding one entry per CDR3 protein. The table has 350,000 or so distinct CDR3 sequences, roughly 20% seen once. The CDR3 covers 14 residues. Germline V gene sequence: CDR1 WNHNN, CDR2 SYGVQD (reference sequence). J lost 2 bases, V lost 4 bases, and 5 bases had no gene match. Thyroid ultrasound, orbital computed tomography, clinical symptoms, and serum thyroxine and TRAb underpinned diagnoses.

Sequencing used blood. V usage is TRBV10-1 and J usage is TRBJ2-7, with 7 bases that match TRBD2. This receptor was identified in a woman aged 40 to 50 with Graves' ophthalmopathy. The CDR3 DNA is TGCGCCAGCAGTGTTCGGGGGGAAACCTACGAGCAGTACTTC. This sequence encodes CASSVRGETYEQYF.